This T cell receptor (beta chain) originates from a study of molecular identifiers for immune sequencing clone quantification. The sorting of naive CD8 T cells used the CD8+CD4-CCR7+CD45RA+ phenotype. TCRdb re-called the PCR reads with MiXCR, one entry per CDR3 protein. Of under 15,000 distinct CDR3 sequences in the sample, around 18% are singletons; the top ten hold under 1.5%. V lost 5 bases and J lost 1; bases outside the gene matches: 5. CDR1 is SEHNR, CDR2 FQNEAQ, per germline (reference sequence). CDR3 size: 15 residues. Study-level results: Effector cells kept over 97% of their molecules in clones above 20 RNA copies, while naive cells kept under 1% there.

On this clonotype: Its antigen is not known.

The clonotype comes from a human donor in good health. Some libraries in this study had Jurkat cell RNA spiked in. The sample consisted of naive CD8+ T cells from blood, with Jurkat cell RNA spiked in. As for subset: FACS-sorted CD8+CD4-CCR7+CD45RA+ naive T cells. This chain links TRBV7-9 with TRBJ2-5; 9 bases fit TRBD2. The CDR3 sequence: CASSLSGGAQETQYF. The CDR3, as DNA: TGTGCCAGCAGCCTTAGCGGGGGCGCCCAAGAGACCCAGTACTTC.